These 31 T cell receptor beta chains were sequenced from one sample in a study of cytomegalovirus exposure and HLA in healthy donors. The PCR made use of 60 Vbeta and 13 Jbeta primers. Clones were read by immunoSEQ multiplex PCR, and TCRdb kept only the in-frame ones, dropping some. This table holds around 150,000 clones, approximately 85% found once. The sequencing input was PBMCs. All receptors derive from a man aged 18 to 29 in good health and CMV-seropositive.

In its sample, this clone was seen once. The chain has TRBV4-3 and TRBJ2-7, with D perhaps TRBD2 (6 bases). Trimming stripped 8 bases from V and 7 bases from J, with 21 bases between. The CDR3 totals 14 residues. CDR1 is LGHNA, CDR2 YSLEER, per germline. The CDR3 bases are TGCGCCAGCCCCCCGAGGGAGGAGGGGTGGGAGCAGTACTTC. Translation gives CASPPREEGWEQYF.

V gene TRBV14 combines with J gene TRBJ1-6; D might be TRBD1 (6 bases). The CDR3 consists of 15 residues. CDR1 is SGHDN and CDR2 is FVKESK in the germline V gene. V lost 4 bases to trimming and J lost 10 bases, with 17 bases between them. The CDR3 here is CASSLLGGRFSPLHF. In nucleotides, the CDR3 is TGTGCCAGCAGCCTGCTGGGGGGGCGGTTCTCACCCCTCCACTTT.

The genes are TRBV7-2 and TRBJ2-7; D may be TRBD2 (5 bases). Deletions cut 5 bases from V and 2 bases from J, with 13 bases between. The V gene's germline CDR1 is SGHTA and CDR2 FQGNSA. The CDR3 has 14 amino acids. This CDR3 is CASSLRGGTYEQYF. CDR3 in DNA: TGTGCCAGCAGCCTCCGGGGTGGGACCTACGAGCAGTACTTC. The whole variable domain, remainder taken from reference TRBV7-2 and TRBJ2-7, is GAGVSQSPSNKVTEKGKDVELRCDPISGHTALYWYRQSLGQGLEFLIYFQGNSAPDKSGLPSDRFSAERTGGSVSTLTIQRTQQEDSAVYLCASSLRGGTYEQYFGPGTRLTVT.

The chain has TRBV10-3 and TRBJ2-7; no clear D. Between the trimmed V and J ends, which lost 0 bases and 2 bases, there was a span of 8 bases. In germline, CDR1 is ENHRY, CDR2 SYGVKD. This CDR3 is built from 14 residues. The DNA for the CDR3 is TGTGCCATCAGTGAGTCACAGTTCCCCTACGAGCAGTACTTC. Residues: CAISESQFPYEQYF.

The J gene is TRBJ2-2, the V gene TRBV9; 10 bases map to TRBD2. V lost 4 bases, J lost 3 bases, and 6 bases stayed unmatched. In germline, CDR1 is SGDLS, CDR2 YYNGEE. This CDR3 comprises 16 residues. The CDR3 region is CASSPTSGEDTGELFF. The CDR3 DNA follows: TGTGCCAGCAGCCCAACTAGCGGGGAAGACACCGGGGAGCTGTTTTTT. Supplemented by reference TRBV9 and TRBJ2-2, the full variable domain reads DSGVTQTPKHLITATGQRVTLRCSPRSGDLSVYWYQQSLDQGLQFLIQYYNGEERAKGNILERFSAQQFPDLHSELNLSSLELGDSALYFCASSPTSGEDTGELFFGEGSRLTVL.

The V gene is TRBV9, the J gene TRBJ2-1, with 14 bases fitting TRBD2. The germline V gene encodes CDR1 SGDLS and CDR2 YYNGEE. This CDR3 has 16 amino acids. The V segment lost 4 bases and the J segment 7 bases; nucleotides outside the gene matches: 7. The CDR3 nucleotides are TGTGCCAGCAGCCAAGGGACTAGCGGGGGTTGGAATGAGCAGTTCTTC. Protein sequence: CASSQGTSGGWNEQFF.

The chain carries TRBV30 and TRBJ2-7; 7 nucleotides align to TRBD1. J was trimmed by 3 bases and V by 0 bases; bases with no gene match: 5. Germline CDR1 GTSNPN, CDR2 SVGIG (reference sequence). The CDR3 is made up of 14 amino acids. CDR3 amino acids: CAWSVGAGGYEQYF. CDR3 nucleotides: TGTGCCTGGAGTGTAGGGGCAGGGGGCTACGAGCAGTACTTC.

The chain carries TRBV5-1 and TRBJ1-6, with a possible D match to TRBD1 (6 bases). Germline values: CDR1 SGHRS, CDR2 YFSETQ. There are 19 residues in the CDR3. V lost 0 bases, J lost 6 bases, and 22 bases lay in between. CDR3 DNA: TGCGCCAGCAGCTTGGCGGGCCTCGGGACACCGAGCCTTAATTCACCCCTCCACTTT. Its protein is CASSLAGLGTPSLNSPLHF.

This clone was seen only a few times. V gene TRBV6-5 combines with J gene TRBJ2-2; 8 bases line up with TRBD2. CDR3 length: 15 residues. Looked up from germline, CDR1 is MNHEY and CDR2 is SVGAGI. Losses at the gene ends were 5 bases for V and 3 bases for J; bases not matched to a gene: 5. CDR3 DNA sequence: TGTGCCAGCAGTACCGGGACTAGTGACACCGGGGAGCTGTTTTTT. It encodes CASSTGTSDTGELFF.

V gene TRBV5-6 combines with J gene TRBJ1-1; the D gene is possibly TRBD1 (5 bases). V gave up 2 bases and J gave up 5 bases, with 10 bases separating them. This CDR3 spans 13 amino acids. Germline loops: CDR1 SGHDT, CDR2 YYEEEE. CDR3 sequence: CASSLTGGTEAFF. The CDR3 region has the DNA TGTGCCAGCAGCTTAACAGGCGGAACTGAAGCTTTCTTT.

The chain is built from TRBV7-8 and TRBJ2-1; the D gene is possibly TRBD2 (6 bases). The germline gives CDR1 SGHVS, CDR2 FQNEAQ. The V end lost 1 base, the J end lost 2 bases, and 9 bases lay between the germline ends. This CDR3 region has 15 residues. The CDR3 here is CASSLGRGAYNEQFF. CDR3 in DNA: TGTGCCAGCAGCTTAGGGCGGGGCGCCTACAATGAGCAGTTCTTC.

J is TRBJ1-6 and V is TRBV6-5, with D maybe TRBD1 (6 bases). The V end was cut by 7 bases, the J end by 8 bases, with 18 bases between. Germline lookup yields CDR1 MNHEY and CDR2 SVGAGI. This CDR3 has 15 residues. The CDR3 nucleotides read TGTGCCAGCAAAAACGGGGGGGCCGGTGATTCACCCCTCCACTTT. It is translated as CASKNGGAGDSPLHF.

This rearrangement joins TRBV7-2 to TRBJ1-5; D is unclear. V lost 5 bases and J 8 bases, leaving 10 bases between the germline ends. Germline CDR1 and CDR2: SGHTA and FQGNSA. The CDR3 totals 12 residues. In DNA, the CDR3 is TGTGCCAGCAGCGACTTCTCTAAGCCCCAGCATTTT. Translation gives CASSDFSKPQHF.

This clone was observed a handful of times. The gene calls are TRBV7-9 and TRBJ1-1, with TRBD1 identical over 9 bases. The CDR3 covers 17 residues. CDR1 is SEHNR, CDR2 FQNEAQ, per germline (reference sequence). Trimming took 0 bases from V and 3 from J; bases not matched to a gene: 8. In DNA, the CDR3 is TGTGCCAGCAGCTTAGCGTATTGGGACAGGGTGGACACTGAAGCTTTCTTT. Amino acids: CASSLAYWDRVDTEAFF. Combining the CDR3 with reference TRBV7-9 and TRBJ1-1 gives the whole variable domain DTGVSQNPRHKITKRGQNVTFRCDPISEHNRLYWYRQTLGQGPEFLTYFQNEAQLEKSRLLSDRFSAERPKGSFSTLEIQRTEQGDSAMYLCASSLAYWDRVDTEAFFGQGTRLTVV.

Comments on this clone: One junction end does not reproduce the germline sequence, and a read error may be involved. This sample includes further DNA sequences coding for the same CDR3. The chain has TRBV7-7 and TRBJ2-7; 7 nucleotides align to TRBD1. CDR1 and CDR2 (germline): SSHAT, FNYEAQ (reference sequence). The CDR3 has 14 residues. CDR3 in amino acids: CASSSGTGAYEQYF. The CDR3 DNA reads TGTGCTAGCAGCTCAGGAACAGGGGCTTACGAGCAGTACTTC.

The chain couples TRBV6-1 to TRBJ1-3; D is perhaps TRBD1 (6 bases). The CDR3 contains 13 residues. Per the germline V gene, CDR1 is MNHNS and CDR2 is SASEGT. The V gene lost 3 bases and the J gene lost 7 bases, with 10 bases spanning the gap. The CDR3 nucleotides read TGTGCCAGCAGTGACCCAGGGGTGAACACCATATATTTT. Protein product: CASSDPGVNTIYF.

The CDR3, as DNA: TGTGCCAGCAGTGACGGACAGAGGGATAATTCACCCCTCCACTTT. Protein: CASSDGQRDNSPLHF. V usage is TRBV6-4 and J usage is TRBJ1-6; possible D gene TRBD1, 6 bases. This CDR3 has 15 residues. The V end was cut by 2 bases, the J end by 5 bases, with 10 bases between. Germline V gene sequence: CDR1 MRHNA, CDR2 SNTAGT.

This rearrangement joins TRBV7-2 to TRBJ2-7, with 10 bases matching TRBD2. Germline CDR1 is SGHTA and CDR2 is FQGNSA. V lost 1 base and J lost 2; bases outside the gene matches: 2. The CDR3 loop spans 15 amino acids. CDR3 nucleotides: TGTGCCAGCAGCTTAGGGAGCGGGGGGGCCTACGAGCAGTACTTC. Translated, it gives CASSLGSGGAYEQYF.

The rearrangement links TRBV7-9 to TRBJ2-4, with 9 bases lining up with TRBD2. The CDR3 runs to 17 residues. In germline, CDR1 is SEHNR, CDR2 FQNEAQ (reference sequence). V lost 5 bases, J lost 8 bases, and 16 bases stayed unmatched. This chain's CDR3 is CASSRRASGAPVDIQYF. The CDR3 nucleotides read TGTGCCAGCAGCCGCCGGGCTAGCGGGGCCCCGGTCGACATTCAGTACTTC.

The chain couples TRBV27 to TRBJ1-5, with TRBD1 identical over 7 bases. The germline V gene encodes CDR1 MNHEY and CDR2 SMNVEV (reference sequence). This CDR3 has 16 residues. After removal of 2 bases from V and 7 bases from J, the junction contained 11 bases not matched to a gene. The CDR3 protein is CASSLRAVLQGQPQHF. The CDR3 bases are TGTGCCAGCAGTTTAAGGGCAGTCCTACAGGGGCAGCCCCAGCATTTT.

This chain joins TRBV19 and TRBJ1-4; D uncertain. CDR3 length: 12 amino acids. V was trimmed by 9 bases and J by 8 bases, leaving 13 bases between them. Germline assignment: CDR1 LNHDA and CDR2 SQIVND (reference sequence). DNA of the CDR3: TGTGCCAGCGGGTTCTCTGGCGAAAAACTGTTTTTT. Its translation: CASGFSGEKLFF.

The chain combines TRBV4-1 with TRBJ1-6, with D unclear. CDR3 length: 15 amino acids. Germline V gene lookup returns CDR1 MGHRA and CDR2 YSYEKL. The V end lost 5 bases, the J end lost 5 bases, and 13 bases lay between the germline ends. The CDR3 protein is CASSTSLTDNSPLHF. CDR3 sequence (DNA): TGCGCCAGCAGCACATCCCTGACTGATAATTCACCCCTCCACTTT.

For the CDR3, the DNA is TGTGCCAGCAGCGTAGACTCAGATACGCAGTATTTT. It encodes CASSVDSDTQYF. This chain joins TRBV9 and TRBJ2-3, with D unresolved. V lost 0 bases and J 4 bases, leaving 3 bases between the germline ends. This CDR3 comprises 12 residues. Germline V lookup: CDR1 SGDLS, CDR2 YYNGEE.

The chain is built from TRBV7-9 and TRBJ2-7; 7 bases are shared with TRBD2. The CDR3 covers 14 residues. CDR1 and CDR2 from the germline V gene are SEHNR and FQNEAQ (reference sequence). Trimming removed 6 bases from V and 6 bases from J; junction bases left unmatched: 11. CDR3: CASRSSGTTSEQYF. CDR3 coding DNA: TGTGCCAGCAGGTCCTCCGGGACTACGTCCGAGCAGTACTTC. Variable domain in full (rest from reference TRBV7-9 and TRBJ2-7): DTGVSQNPRHKITKRGQNVTFRCDPISEHNRLYWYRQTLGQGPEFLTYFQNEAQLEKSRLLSDRFSAERPKGSFSTLEIQRTEQGDSAMYLCASRSSGTTSEQYFGPGTRLTVT.

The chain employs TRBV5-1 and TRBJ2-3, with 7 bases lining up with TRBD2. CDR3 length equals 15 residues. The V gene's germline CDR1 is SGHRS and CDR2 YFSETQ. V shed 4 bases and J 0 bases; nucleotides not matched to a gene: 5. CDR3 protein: CASSVGSGSTDTQYF. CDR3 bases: TGCGCCAGCAGCGTTGGTAGCGGGAGCACAGATACGCAGTATTTT.

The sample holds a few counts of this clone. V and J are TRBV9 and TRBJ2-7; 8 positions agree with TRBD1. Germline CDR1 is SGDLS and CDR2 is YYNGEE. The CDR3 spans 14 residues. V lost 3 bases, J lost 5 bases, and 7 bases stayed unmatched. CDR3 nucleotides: TGTGCCAGCAGCGAAGGGGACAGGTTGAACGAGCAGTACTTC. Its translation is CASSEGDRLNEQYF.

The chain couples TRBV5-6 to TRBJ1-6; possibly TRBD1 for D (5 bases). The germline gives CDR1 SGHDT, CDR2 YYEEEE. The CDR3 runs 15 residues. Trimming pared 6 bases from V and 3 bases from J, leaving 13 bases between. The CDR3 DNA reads TGTGCCAGCAACGATCCGGGGGACTATAATTCACCCCTCCACTTT. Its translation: CASNDPGDYNSPLHF.

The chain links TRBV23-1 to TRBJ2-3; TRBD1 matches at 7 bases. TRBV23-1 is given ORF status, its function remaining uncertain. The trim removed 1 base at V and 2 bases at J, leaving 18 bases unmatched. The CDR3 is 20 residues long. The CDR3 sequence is CASSQLDSDRQGVFTDTQYF. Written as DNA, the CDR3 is TGCGCCAGCAGTCAATTAGATTCGGACAGGCAAGGCGTTTTCACAGATACGCAGTATTTT.

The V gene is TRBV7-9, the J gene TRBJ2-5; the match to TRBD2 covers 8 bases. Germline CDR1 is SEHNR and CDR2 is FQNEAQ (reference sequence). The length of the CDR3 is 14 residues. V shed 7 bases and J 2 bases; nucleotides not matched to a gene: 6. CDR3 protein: CASTGGGGQETQYF. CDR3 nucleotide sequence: TGTGCCAGCACCGGGGGCGGGGGGCAAGAGACCCAGTACTTC.

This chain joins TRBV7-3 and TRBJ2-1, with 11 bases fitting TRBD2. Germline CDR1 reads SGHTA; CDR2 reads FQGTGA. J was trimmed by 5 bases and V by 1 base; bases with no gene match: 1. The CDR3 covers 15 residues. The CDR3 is CASSLISGGDNEQFF. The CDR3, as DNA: TGTGCCAGCAGCTTAATTAGCGGGGGGGACAATGAGCAGTTCTTC.

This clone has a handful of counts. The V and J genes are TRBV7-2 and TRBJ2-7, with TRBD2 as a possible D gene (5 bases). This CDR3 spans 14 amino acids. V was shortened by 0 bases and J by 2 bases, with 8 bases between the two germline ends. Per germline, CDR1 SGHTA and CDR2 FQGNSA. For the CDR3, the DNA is TGTGCCAGCAGCTTAGCAGGGAGCCCCTACGAGCAGTACTTC. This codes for CASSLAGSPYEQYF.